This T cell receptor (beta chain) stems from a study of T cells after yellow fever vaccination. This clonotype was recorded many times. Its matching antigen is unknown. TCRdb re-called the 5' RACE reads with MiXCR, one entry per CDR3 protein. The table has 200,000 to 250,000 distinct CDR3 sequences, approximately 3.3% seen once. The J segment lost 8 bases and the V segment lost 5 bases, leaving 20 bases of the junction unmatched. Germline lookup yields CDR1 MNHEY and CDR2 SVGEGT. This CDR3 comprises 17 residues. Overall study results and limits: Bulk-population clonotypes that are abundant could appear as contaminants in FACS-sorted repertoires. Detected again after the booster were most primary-vaccination clones, at approximately 95% CD4 and approximately 90% CD8.

Sequencing used CD4+ T cells sorted from PBMCs, obtained 10 days after the yellow fever booster vaccination. The receptor was isolated from a man younger than 35 who received the YFV17D yellow fever vaccine. The chain couples TRBV6-2 or TRBV6-3 to TRBJ1-1; 7 bases map to TRBD1. CDR3 coding DNA: TGTGCCAGCAGTAGGGGGCGGGGGGGTAACCTACCCGCCGAAGCTTTCTTT. Translated, it gives CASSRGRGGNLPAEAFF.